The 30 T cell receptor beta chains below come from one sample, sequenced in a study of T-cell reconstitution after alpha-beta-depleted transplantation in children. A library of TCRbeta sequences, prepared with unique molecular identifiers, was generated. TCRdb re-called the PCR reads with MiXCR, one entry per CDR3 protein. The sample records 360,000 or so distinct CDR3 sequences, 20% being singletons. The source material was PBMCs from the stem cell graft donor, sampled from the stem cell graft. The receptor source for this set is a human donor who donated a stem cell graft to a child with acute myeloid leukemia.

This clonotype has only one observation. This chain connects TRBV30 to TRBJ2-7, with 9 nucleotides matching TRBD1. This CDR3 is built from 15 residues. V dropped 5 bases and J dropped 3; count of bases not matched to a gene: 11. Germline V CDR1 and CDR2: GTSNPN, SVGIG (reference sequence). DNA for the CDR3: TGTGCCTGGCTTAAAATTGACAGGGGGATCTACGAGCAGTACTTC. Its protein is CAWLKIDRGIYEQYF.

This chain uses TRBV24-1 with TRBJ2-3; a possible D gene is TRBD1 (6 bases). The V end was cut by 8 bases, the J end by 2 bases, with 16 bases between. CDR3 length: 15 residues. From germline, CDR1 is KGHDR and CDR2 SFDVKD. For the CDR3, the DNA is TGTGCCACCAAAGACAGGCTCGGTCTCACAGATACGCAGTATTTT. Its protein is CATKDRLGLTDTQYF.

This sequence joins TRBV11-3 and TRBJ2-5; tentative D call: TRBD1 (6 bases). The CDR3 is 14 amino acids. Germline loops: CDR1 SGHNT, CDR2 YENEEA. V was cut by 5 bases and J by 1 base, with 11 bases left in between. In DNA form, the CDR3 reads TGTGCCAGCAGCCGACAGGCCCTCCAAGAGACCCAGTACTTC. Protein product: CASSRQALQETQYF.

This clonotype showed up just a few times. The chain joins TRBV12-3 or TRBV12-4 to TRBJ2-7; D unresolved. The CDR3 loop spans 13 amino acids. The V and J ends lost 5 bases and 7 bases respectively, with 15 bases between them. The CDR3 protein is CASSPADRWEQYF. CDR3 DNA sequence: TGTGCCAGCAGTCCTGCCGACCGGTGGGAGCAGTACTTC.

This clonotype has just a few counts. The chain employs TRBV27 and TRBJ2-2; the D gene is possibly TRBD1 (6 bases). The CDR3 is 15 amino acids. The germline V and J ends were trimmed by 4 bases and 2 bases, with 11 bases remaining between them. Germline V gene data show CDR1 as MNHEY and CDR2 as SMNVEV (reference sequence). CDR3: CASSYTGSNTGELFF. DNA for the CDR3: TGTGCCAGCAGTTACACAGGGTCCAACACCGGGGAGCTGTTTTTT.

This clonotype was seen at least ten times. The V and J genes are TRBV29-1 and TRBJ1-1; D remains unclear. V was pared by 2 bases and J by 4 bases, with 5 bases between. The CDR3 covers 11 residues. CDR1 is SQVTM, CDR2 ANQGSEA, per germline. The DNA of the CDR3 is TGCAGCGTTGAACGGATCACTGAAGCTTTCTTT. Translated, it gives CSVERITEAFF.

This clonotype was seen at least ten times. The CDR3: CSAPSGGGDMDTQYF. The CDR3 DNA reads as TGCAGTGCTCCTAGCGGGGGAGGGGACATGGATACGCAGTATTTT. The V call is TRBV20-1, the J call TRBJ2-3, with 10 bases lining up with TRBD2. The CDR3 totals 15 residues. The J segment lost 6 bases and the V segment lost 5 bases, leaving 11 bases of the junction unmatched. Germline CDR1 DFQATT, CDR2 SNEGSKA (reference sequence).

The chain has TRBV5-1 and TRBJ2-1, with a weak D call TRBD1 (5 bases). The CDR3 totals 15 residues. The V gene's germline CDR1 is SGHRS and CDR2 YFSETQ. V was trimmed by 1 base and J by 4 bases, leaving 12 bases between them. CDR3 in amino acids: CASSLYRIAYNEQFF. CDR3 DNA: TGCGCCAGCAGCTTGTACAGGATAGCTTACAATGAGCAGTTCTTC. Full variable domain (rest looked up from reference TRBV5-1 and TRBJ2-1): KAGVTQTPRYLIKTRGQQVTLSCSPISGHRSVSWYQQTPGQGLQFLFEYFSETQRNKGNFPGRFSGRQFSNSRSEMNVSTLELGDSALYLCASSLYRIAYNEQFFGPGTRLTVL.

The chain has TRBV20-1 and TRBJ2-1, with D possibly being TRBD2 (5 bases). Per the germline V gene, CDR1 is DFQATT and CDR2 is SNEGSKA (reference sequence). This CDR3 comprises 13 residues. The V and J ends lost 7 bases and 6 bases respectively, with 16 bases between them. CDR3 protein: CSGTLAGSNEQFF. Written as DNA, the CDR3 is TGCAGTGGAACCCTAGCAGGATCCAATGAGCAGTTCTTC.

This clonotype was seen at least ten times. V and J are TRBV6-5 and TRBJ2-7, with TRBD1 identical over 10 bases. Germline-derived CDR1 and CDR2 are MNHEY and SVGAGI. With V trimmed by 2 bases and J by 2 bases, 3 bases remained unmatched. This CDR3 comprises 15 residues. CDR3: CASSYRGQGTYEQYF. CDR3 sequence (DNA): TGTGCCAGCAGTTACCGGGGACAGGGGACCTACGAGCAGTACTTC.

Written as DNA, the CDR3 is TGTGCCAGCAGCTTATACGGGAGTTCTGGAGAGACCCAGTACTTC. It codes for CASSLYGSSGETQYF. The V and J genes are TRBV7-2 and TRBJ2-5, with D possibly being TRBD2 (6 bases). Germline V gene data show CDR1 as SGHTA and CDR2 as FQGNSA. Trimming took 2 bases from V and 4 from J, leaving 14 bases between them. This CDR3 region has 15 residues.

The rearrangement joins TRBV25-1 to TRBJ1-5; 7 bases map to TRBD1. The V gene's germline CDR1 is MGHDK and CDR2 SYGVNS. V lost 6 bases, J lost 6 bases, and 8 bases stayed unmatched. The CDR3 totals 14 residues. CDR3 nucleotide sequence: TGTGCCAGCAGCGAACAGGGGTATAGTCAGCCCCAGCATTTT. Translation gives CASSEQGYSQPQHF.

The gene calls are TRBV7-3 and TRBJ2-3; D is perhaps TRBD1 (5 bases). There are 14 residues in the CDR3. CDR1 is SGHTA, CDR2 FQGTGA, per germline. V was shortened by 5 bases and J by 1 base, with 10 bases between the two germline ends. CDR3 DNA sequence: TGTGCCAGCAGCCCGACCAGGGGCACAGATACGCAGTATTTT. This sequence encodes CASSPTRGTDTQYF.

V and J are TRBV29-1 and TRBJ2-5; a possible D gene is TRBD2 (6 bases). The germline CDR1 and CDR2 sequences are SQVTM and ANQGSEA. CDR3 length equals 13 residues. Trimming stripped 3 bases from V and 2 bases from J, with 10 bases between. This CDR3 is CSVEASEQETQYF. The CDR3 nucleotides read TGCAGCGTTGAGGCTAGCGAACAAGAGACCCAGTACTTC.

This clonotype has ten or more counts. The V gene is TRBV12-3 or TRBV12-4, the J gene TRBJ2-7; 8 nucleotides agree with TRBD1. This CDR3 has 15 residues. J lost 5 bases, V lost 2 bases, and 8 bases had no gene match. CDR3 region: CASSLPRQGTDEQYF. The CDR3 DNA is TGTGCCAGCAGTTTACCCAGACAGGGGACGGACGAGCAGTACTTC.

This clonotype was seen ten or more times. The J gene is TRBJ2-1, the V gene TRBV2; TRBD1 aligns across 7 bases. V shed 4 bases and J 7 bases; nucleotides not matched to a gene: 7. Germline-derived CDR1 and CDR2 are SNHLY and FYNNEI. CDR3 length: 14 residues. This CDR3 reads CASSVQTGVNEQFF. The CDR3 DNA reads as TGTGCCAGCAGTGTTCAAACAGGGGTTAATGAGCAGTTCTTC.

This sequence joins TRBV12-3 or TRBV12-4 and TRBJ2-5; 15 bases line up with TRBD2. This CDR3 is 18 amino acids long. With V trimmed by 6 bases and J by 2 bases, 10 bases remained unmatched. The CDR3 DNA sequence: TGTGCCAGCAGCTGGACTAGCGGGAGGGCCGAAAGACAAGAGACCCAGTACTTC. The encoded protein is CASSWTSGRAERQETQYF.

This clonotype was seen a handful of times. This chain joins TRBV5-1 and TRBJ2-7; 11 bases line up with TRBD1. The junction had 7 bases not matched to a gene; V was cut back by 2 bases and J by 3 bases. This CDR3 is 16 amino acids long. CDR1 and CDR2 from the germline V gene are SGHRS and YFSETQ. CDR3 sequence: CASSFSRDRGIYEQYF. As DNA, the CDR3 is TGCGCCAGCAGCTTTAGTCGGGACAGGGGGATCTACGAGCAGTACTTC. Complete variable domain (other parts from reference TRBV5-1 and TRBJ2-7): KAGVTQTPRYLIKTRGQQVTLSCSPISGHRSVSWYQQTPGQGLQFLFEYFSETQRNKGNFPGRFSGRQFSNSRSEMNVSTLELGDSALYLCASSFSRDRGIYEQYFGPGTRLTVT.

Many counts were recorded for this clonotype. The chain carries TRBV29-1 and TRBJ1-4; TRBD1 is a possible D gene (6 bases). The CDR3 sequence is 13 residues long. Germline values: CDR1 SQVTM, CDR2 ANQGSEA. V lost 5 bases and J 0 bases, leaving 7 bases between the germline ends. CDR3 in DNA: TGCAGCGTTAGGACAGCAACTAATGAAAAACTGTTTTTT. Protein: CSVRTATNEKLFF.

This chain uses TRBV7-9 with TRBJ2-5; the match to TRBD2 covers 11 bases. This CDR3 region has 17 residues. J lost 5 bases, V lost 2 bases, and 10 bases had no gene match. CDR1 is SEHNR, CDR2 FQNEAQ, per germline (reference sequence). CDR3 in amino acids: CASSLQATSGSRETQYF. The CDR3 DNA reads TGTGCCAGCAGCTTACAGGCAACTAGCGGGAGTAGGGAGACCCAGTACTTC.

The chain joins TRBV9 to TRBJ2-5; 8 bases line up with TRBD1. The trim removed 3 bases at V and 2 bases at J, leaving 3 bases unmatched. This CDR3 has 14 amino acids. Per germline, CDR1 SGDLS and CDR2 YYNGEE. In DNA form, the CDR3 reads TGTGCCAGCAGCGCTCGGACAGGGCAAGAGACCCAGTACTTC. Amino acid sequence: CASSARTGQETQYF.

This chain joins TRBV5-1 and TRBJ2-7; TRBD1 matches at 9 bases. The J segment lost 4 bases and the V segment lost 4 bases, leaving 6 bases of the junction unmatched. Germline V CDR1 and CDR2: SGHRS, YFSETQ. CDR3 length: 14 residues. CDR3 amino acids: CASSNRQGGYEQYF. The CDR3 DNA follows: TGCGCCAGCAGCAACCGACAGGGGGGATACGAGCAGTACTTC.

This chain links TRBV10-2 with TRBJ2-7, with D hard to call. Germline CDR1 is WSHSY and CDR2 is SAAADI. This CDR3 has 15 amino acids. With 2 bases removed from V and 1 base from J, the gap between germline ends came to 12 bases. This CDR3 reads CASSEGSLLSYEQYF. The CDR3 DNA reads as TGCGCCAGCAGTGAGGGGTCACTACTATCCTACGAGCAGTACTTC.

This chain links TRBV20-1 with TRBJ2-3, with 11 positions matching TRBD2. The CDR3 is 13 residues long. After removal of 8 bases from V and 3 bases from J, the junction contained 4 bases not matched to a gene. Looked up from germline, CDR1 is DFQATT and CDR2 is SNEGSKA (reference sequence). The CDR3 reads CSPRTSGTDTQYF. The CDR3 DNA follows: TGCAGTCCCCGGACTAGCGGGACAGATACGCAGTATTTT.

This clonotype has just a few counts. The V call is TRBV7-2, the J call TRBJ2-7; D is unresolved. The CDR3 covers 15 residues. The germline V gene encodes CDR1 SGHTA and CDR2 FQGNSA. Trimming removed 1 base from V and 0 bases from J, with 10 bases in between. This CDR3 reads CASSLGPSPSYEQYF. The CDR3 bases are TGTGCCAGCAGCTTAGGCCCGAGTCCCTCCTACGAGCAGTACTTC.

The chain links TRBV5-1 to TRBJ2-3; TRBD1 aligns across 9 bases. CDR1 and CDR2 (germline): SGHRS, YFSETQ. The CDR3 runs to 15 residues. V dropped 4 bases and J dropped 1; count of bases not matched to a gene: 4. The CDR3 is CASSPGTGRTDTQYF. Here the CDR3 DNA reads TGCGCCAGCAGCCCGGGGACAGGGCGCACAGATACGCAGTATTTT.

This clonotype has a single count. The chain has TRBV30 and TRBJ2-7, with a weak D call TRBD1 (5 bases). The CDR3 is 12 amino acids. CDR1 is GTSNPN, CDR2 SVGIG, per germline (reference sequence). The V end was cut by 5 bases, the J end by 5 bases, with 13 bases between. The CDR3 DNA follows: TGTGCCTGGTCCTTAAGGGGCGACGAGCAGTACTTC. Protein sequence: CAWSLRGDEQYF.

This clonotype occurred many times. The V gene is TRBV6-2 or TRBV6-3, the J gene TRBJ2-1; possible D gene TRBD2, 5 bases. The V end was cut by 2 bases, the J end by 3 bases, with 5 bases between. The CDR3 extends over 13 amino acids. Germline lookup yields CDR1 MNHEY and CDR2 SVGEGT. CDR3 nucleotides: TGTGCCAGCAGTTACCGGGACTACAATGAGCAGTTCTTC. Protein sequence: CASSYRDYNEQFF.

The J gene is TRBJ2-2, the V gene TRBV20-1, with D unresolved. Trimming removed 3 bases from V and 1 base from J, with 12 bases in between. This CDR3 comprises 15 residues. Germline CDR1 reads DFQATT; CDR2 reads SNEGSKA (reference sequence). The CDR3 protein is CSASSSLVNTGELFF. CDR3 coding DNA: TGCAGTGCTAGTTCCAGTCTGGTGAACACCGGGGAGCTGTTTTTT.

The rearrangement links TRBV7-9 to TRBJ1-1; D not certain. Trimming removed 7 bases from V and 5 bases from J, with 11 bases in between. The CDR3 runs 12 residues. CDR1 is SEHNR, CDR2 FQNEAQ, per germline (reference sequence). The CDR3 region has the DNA TGTGCCAGCACCCCGGGAGGGACTGAAGCTTTCTTT. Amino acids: CASTPGGTEAFF.